The sequence of this TCR beta chain was determined in a study of shared clonotypes between healthy human individuals. Whole-study findings and limits: Memory subsets had estimated richness that was generally smaller than that of naive subsets. In the sorted subsets, rarefaction showed sequencing was incomplete despite large depth.

Per the authors' pipeline: ImmunoSEQ only sent back junction sequences with no quality scores, so filtering was done differently. Clones were read by immunoSEQ multiplex PCR, and TCRdb kept only the in-frame ones, dropping some. V, J and clone size are those of that table, while D and trimming were read from the DNA. This table holds 2 million to 3 million clones, roughly 93% found once. Trimming shortened V by 1 base and J by 0 bases, and 8 bases separated the two germline ends. CDR3 length: 14 residues. Germline CDR1 is SGHRS and CDR2 is YFSETQ. A CD45RA-negative memory subset and a CD45RA+ naive subset were separated from the CD4+ cells. Comments on this clone: No antigen is known for it.

The chain is built from TRBV5-1 and TRBJ2-7; D unresolved. The TCR comes from a man between 18 and 29 years old in good health. Some clones in this sample may be carry-over from other donors' samples. Sequencing was done on a sample of naive CD4+ T cells from PBMCs. This sample's subset: CD45RA+ positively selected. CDR3 sequence (DNA): TGCGCCAGCAGCTTGTCGGTCAGCTCCTACGAGCAGTACTTC. This encodes CASSLSVSSYEQYF.